A single T cell receptor (beta chain) is shown here with its context. It lacks a known antigen. Base qualities were left out, and no much larger clone turns up one base away. The CDR3 covers 16 residues, taking in both the cysteine and the phenylalanine. Only CDR3 DNA remains: 48 bases, in frame from the first base. Trimming costs V 5 bases and J 1 base, and their ends lie 17 bases apart. The germline V gene (reference sequence) sets CDR1 to SGHNT and CDR2 to YYREEE. Libraries were prepared through the immunoSEQ multiplex PCR assay. A mixture of 60 forward primers for TCR Vbeta segments and 13 reverse primers for TCR Jbeta segments was used in the multiplex PCR. The CDR3 region of rearranged TCR beta genes was amplified from genomic DNA by a multiplex PCR assay. The amplified TCR beta libraries were sequenced on the Illumina HiSeq System as 87-base-pair reads. On the authors' methods: A later analysis counted about 80 million unique TCR beta chains across the 550 to 750 repertoires, and some 11 million of these chains were shared by at least two donors. Raw reads were error-corrected and collapsed into unique sequences with a nearest-neighbor algorithm that merged closely related sequences to remove PCR and sequencing errors. To assign V, D and J gene segments, CDR3 sequences were aligned to IMGT reference sequences. For a sequence to be retained, a match of at least six nucleotides was required to both a V gene segment and a J gene segment. A rearrangement was called productive if the CDR3 had no stop codons and remained in frame with V and J, and every other rearrangement was called non-productive. CDR3 was defined by IMGT convention, running from the second conserved V-encoded cysteine to the conserved J-encoded phenylalanine. The earlier analysis of fewer than 750 of the donors excluded sequences that lacked an unambiguous match to a single V gene segment. In an earlier analysis of approximately 500 of the donors, a V segment was called functional when productive rearrangements were above 56.7%, and segregating when the standard deviation between donors exceeded 5%. A statistical classification framework was built for diagnosing cytomegalovirus status from the catalog of TCR beta chain sequences. In a later analysis, TCR nucleotide sequences were compared against IMGT/GENE-DB human TR gene sequences so that V and J genes could be assigned. A later analysis assigned CDR3 sequences and most-parsimonious VDJ recombination scenarios with the TCRdist pipeline. In a later analysis, each TCR beta chain was defined by its CDR3 amino acid sequence together with its V-gene family, and reads without a unique V-gene family were excluded. In a later analysis, 450 to 600 highly shared, low-generation-probability nucleotide sequences were removed to address suspected cross-contamination and a sequencing artifact. For each public chain, a later analysis derived a clonal expansion index from normalized ranks of inferred template counts within each repertoire. A later analysis computed generation probabilities with a VDJ recombination model fitted to out-of-frame rearrangements, and checked the results against IGoR. In a later analysis, TCR-TCR, TCR-HLA and TCR-CMV co-occurrence was scored with hypergeometric tests, and a repertoire-size bias correction was applied to TCR pairs. To estimate false discovery rates, a later analysis permuted the HLA or CMV assignments 20 times. A later analysis grouped co-occurring TCRs with DBSCAN, adding TCRdist sequence similarity when clustering within HLA-allele-positive subsets. Repertoires with fewer than 30,000 or more than 120,000 public chains were left out of co-occurrence clustering, as were five repertoires with anomalous nucleotide sharing. TCRdb re-hosts the immuneACCESS table, in-frame sequences only. Its copies lack some clones; in the studies checked, an unresolved V gene accounts for under half of them, and the cause for the rest is not known. V, J and clone size were drawn from that table, and D and trimming were deduced from the DNA. The sample yields about 190,000 clones; about 77% were counted once. The ten largest account for more than 4% of the sample.

This specimen comes from a study of cytomegalovirus exposure and HLA in healthy donors (dated by TCRdb to about 2017). Background on the whole study: An earlier analysis of approximately 550 of the donors reported 250 to 300 Gb of sequence data and some 120 million unique TCR beta sequences from around 200 million T cells. Because of strong linkage in the cohort, a handful of DR-DQ haplotypes were treated as single units for association and clustering. Donor age, sex, ethnicity and CMV serostatus were compiled together with the repertoire data. Among about 360 genotyped donors of the cohort, an average of roughly 240,000 unique TCR beta nucleotide sequences were sequenced per donor, roughly a sixth of them non-productive. An early release that covered fewer than 750 HLA-typed donors contained about 300 gigabases of sequencing data and around 85 million unique TCR sequences. All discovery cohort repertoires had been generated on a single sequencing platform. The aim of the study was to test whether cataloging public T cell receptors could identify signatures of past pathogen exposure. HLA typing covered class I and class II loci at four-digit resolution. The study used immunosequencing to profile the T cell repertoires of 600 to 850 subjects and linked those repertoires to cytomegalovirus serostatus. In the later analysis, no new phenotypic data were used to find candidate immune exposures; instead, reliance was placed on TCR beta sequences and their occurrence across donors. A later analysis re-analyzed previously published TCR beta repertoires from roughly 630 donors and added high-resolution HLA genotyping to study TCR occurrence patterns. Typing coverage differed by locus: A, B, C, DRB1 and DQB1 were typed in about 629-640 donors, DQA1 in about 510, DPA1 in over 600, and DPB1 in 400 to 480. In an earlier analysis of 550 to 700 of the donors, high-throughput TCR beta sequencing was used to judge whether each TCR beta V gene segment behaved as functional or pseudogenic. To predict cytomegalovirus infection status, the study combined high-throughput TCR immunosequencing, statistical association of individual TCRs with disease status, and machine learning. Genome-wide SNP genotypes for about 65% of the roughly 700 donors were used in a later genetic analysis, which treated that subset as a discovery cohort. Along with the approximately 650-subject first cohort, a separate validation cohort of 120 different subjects was used. Among the approximately 420 genotyped donors, about 85% belonged to the genetic ancestry cluster associated with self-reported Caucasian donors.

Broad study findings and their caveats: The earlier analysis of approximately 540 of the donors excluded some 15 rarely observed V segments, including chromosome 9 orphons, because counts were too low. A cluster of highly shared sequence variants was judged likely to represent a technical artifact of the sequencing pipeline. At a false discovery rate of 0.05, a later analysis linked 16,951 TCR beta sequences to specific HLA alleles. Most TCR sequences were seen in very few donors, while some public TCRs were found in many individuals. Some IMGT-functional V segments, including TRBV6-2 and TRBV6-3, could not be distinguished by the 87-base-pair reads and were therefore excluded. CMV serostatus was the only immune exposure information available for the cohort. A further reported finding was that TCR beta sequences accurately predicted the HLA-A and HLA-B alleles for most subjects in the first cohort. In a later analysis, the rate of TCR association differed among HLA loci, with DRB1 alleles having the most associated TCRs and HLA-C alleles having the fewest. According to a later analysis, parvovirus B19, influenza, CMV and Epstein-Barr virus appeared linked to several top co-occurrence clusters. Roughly uniform sequencing depth across donors was assumed in presence/absence analyses, although this assumption may not hold. In this cohort, only TCR beta chains were sequenced, and detectable features were limited by the absence of alpha or paired-chain data. The authors suggested that the approach could potentially be generalized to other disease states and immunological phenotypes. According to a later analysis, most CMV-associated TCR beta chains appeared to be HLA-restricted, and the HLA associations seemed to be driven largely by CMV exposure. In an earlier analysis of 587 of the donors, most TCR beta V segments appeared in productive rearrangements about 87% or about 30% of the time, broadly matching IMGT annotations. A later genetic analysis reported fewer N-insertions in productive TCRs among donors in an Asian-associated ancestry cluster than the approximately 670-donor mean. Three of the identified cytomegalovirus-associated TCR beta chains were confirmed in vitro to be specific for cytomegalovirus antigens. The classifier was reported to diagnose cytomegalovirus status with high specificity and sensitivity in both the original and validation cohorts. Assigning TCR associations to individual alleles was difficult when HLA alleles, especially DR and DQ, strongly co-occurred. In a later analysis, HLA-associated TCR beta chains were found to be more clonally expanded and to have lower generation probabilities than equally common non-associated chains. Linkage disequilibrium might explain the correlated functional status among segregating V segments, but an unknown experimental factor could not be ruled out. In a later genetic analysis, a missense DCLRE1C variant was associated with V-gene and J-gene trimming of TCR beta chains, and the association was replicated in an independent cohort. The study gave a list of 150 to 200 TCR beta chains associated with cytomegalovirus. Because HLA typing was unavailable for some donors at each locus, only the typed subset was used in association tests.

In total, around 600 healthy bone marrow donors made up the cohort. Cohort members were all nominally healthy when sampled, although unrecorded immune exposures were likely present. The donor tested CMV seropositive and was one of the 289 seropositive cohort members. Each donor provided a peripheral blood sample, and peripheral blood mononuclear cells were used for TCR beta sequencing. Genomic DNA was extracted from the blood cell samples with the Qiagen DNeasy Blood Extraction Kit. The chain joins TRBV5-4 to TRBJ2-3; the best D guess is TRBD2, with 6 bases matching. The TCR was taken from a man younger than 40 in good health and CMV-seropositive. Sequencing was carried out using PBMCs. CDR3 reads: CASRPPGGPGTDTQYF. The nucleotide sequence is TGTGCCAGCAGACCTCCCGGGGGTCCTGGCACAGATACGCAGTATTTT.